Below, 17 T cell receptor beta chains from the same sample are listed, as sequenced in a study of kidney transplant recipient with SARS-CoV-2 infection. TCRdb passed the reads through MiXCR, listing each CDR3 protein once. The sample has under 300,000 distinct CDR3 sequences; around 30% are singletons. Sequences were derived from a blood sample, sampled at baseline and on approximately day 120 from a kidney transplant recipient. These receptors all come from a young adult male patient who had COVID-19 and was a kidney transplant recipient. A subset of T cells may come from the graft donor.

This clonotype has more than one count but fewer than ten. V is TRBV5-1 and J is TRBJ2-3; 11 nucleotides agree with TRBD2. With 5 bases clipped from V and 4 bases from J, the junction kept 12 bases outside the gene matches. Looked up from germline, CDR1 is SGHRS and CDR2 is YFSETQ. CDR3 length: 17 amino acids. In DNA form, the CDR3 reads TGCGCCAGCAGTACCGCCCGACTAGCGGGATTCGCAGATACGCAGTATTTT. This translates into CASSTARLAGFADTQYF.

Concerning this clonotype itself: With a much larger clone just one base away, this may be a read error. The rearrangement links TRBV28 to TRBJ2-1; no firm D call. The CDR3 has 16 residues. Per the germline V gene, CDR1 is MDHEN and CDR2 is SYDVKM. As DNA, the CDR3 is TGTGCCAGCAGTTTATCCTCCGCCGGCCGTTACAATGGGCAGTTCTTC. This translates into CASSLSSAGRYNGQFF.

This clonotype was seen many times. This chain links TRBV18 with TRBJ2-3; 10 positions agree with TRBD2. CDR1 is KGHSH, CDR2 LQKENI, per germline. J gave up 2 bases and V 2 bases, and 4 bases lay outside the gene matches. The CDR3 extends over 16 amino acids. This chain's CDR3 is CASSPKGLANTDTQYF. The CDR3 region has the DNA TGTGCCAGCTCACCAAAGGGACTAGCGAACACAGATACGCAGTATTTT.

At least ten counts were recorded for this clonotype. The rearrangement links TRBV5-6 to TRBJ1-2; D remains unclear. The CDR3 runs 16 residues. Germline V CDR1 and CDR2: SGHDT, YYEEEE. V lost 7 bases to trimming and J lost 4 bases, with 23 bases between them. CDR3 sequence reads: CASEWFNSRKTYGYTF. The CDR3 coding sequence is TGTGCCAGCGAGTGGTTCAATAGTCGAAAGACCTATGGCTACACCTTC.

This clonotype appeared a few times. The V call is TRBV11-1, the J call TRBJ2-3; TRBD2 agrees at 11 bases. Trimming at V came to 5 bases and at J to 3 bases, leaving 10 bases not matched to a gene. The CDR3 extends over 17 amino acids. Germline-derived CDR1 and CDR2 are SGHAT and FQDESV (reference sequence). The CDR3 here is CASSQVAGGPGTDTQYF. The CDR3 coding sequence is TGTGCCAGCAGCCAAGTAGCGGGAGGGCCTGGGACAGATACGCAGTATTTT. The variable domain in full, completed from reference TRBV11-1 and TRBJ2-3, reads EAEVAQSPRYKITEKSQAVAFWCDPISGHATLYWYRQILGQGPELLVQFQDESVVDDSQLPKDRFSAERLKGVDSTLKIQPAELGDSAMYLCASSQVAGGPGTDTQYFGPGTRLTVL.

Worth noting for this clonotype: A clone one base away is much larger, so this may be a read error. Since the CDR3 does not end with the conserved phenylalanine or tryptophan, this likely comes from a read error. The V and J genes are TRBV3-1 and TRBJ1-2; no clear D. The CDR3 contains 16 residues. Germline loops: CDR1 LGHDT, CDR2 YNNKEL (reference sequence). The V and J ends lost 0 bases and 3 bases respectively, with 14 bases between them. The CDR3 sequence: CASSQDLVLRDYGYTL. In DNA, the CDR3 is TGTGCCAGCAGCCAAGATTTGGTCCTGCGGGACTATGGCTACACCCTC.

This clonotype was seen at least ten times. The gene calls are TRBV21-1 and TRBJ2-7; the table's D gene call, TRBD2, was not cross checked with the DNA. TRBV21-1 is marked as a pseudogene. CDR3 length: 17 amino acids. The CDR3: CASTMIRASGPSYEQYF. Written as DNA, the CDR3 is TGTGCCAGCACCATGATACGGGCTAGCGGCCCATCCTACGAGCAGTACTTC.

Notes on this clonotype: A single base separates this from a much larger clone, so it may be a read error. The CDR3 nucleotides are TGTGCCAGCAGTTACTCGATTAGCGGGAGTGAGGCCCAGTACTTC. Translation: CASSYSISGSEAQYF. The rearrangement uses TRBV6-2 or TRBV6-3 and TRBJ2-5; 9 positions match TRBD2. In germline, CDR1 is MNHEY, CDR2 SVGEGT. Unmatched junction bases numbered 8, after V lost 0 bases and J lost 9 bases. The length of the CDR3 is 15 residues.

This clonotype was seen repeatedly, ten times or more. The genes are TRBV11-1 and TRBJ1-2; no clear D gene. The germline CDR1 and CDR2 sequences are SGHAT and FQDESV (reference sequence). This CDR3 contains 17 residues. V was cut by 4 bases and J by 4 bases, with 22 bases left in between. For the CDR3, the DNA is TGTGCCAGCAGCTGTGTGTCTAAGGCTGGAAAGACCTATGGCTACACCTTC. Protein: CASSCVSKAGKTYGYTF. Combining the CDR3 with reference TRBV11-1 and TRBJ1-2 gives the whole variable domain EAEVAQSPRYKITEKSQAVAFWCDPISGHATLYWYRQILGQGPELLVQFQDESVVDDSQLPKDRFSAERLKGVDSTLKIQPAELGDSAMYLCASSCVSKAGKTYGYTFGSGTRLTVV.

Worth noting for this clonotype: A much larger clone sits a single nucleotide away, making a read error possible. The chain uses TRBV28 and TRBJ1-1; 9 bases are a match to TRBD1. Germline V CDR1 and CDR2: MDHEN, SYDVKM. The ends lost 3 bases at V and 9 bases at J; junction bases unmatched: 8. This CDR3 has 14 amino acids. The CDR3 DNA is TGTGCCAGCAGTTTCTCTGGGACAGGGAGCAAAGCTTTCTTT. Translating gives CASSFSGTGSKAFF. Filled out from reference TRBV28 and TRBJ1-1, the complete variable domain reads DVKVTQSSRYLVKRTGEKVFLECVQDMDHENMFWYRQDPGLGLRLIYFSYDVKMKEKGDIPEGYSVSREKKERFSLILESASTNQTSMYLCASSFSGTGSKAFFGQGTRLTVV.

This clonotype was counted many times. The genes are TRBV27 and TRBJ1-2; D is perhaps TRBD1 (6 bases). With 2 bases removed from V and 0 bases from J, the gap between germline ends came to 7 bases. The CDR3 is 14 amino acids. Germline V CDR1 and CDR2: MNHEY, SMNVEV (reference sequence). CDR3 coding DNA: TGTGCCAGCAGTTTAAACAGGGCTAACTATGGCTACACCTTC. It yields the protein CASSLNRANYGYTF.

In regard to this clonotype: A much larger clone differs by one base, so this may be a read error. The final CDR3 position lacks the conserved phenylalanine or tryptophan, pointing to a likely read error. The chain recombines TRBV30 with TRBJ2-7; D is ambiguous. Trimming cost V 5 bases and J 1 base, with 12 bases left between them. This CDR3 comprises 13 residues. Germline CDR1 is GTSNPN and CDR2 is SVGIG (reference sequence). This CDR3 reads CAWGPGSSYEQYL. For the CDR3, the DNA is TGTGCCTGGGGACCCGGTTCTTCCTACGAGCAGTACCTC.

Points on this clonotype: A read error may be the cause here, since a much bigger clone is one base away. The chain links TRBV3-2 to TRBJ2-5; the D segment call TRBD1 is taken from the table without a DNA check. With the DNA end fitting TRBJ2-7 better, the J assignment may be wrong. TRBV3-2 counts as a pseudogene. CDR3 length: 14 amino acids. The CDR3 sequence: CASSRTGAPYEQYF. Here the CDR3 DNA reads TGTGCCAGCAGCCGGACAGGTGCACCCTACGAGCAGTACTTC.

A note on this clonotype: One end of the junction does not line up with germline, which may come from a read error. The V call is TRBV18, the J call TRBJ1-3; 8 positions agree with TRBD1. The CDR3 sequence is 17 residues long. CDR1 is KGHSH, CDR2 LQKENI, per germline. This CDR3 is CASSHPGTGSSGNTMYF. DNA of the CDR3: TGTGCCAGCTCCCACCCCGGGACAGGTAGCTCTGGAAACACCATGTATTTT. The full variable domain, with the rest looked up from reference TRBV18 and TRBJ1-3, is NAGVMQNPRHLVRRRGQEARLRCSPMKGHSHVYWYRQLPEEGLKFMVYLQKENIIDESGMPKERFSAEFPKEGPSILRIQQVVRGDSAAYFCASSHPGTGSSGNTMYFGEGSWLTVV.

In its sample, this clonotype was seen many times. This chain connects TRBV19 to TRBJ2-3; D possibly matches TRBD1 or TRBD2 (5 bases each). Germline V CDR1 and CDR2: LNHDA, SQIVND (reference sequence). The CDR3 totals 13 residues. The V and J ends lost 4 bases and 2 bases respectively, with 7 bases between them. CDR3 sequence: CASSRGITDTQYF. The CDR3 coding sequence is TGTGCCAGTAGTAGGGGGATCACAGATACGCAGTATTTT.

There are many counts of this clonotype. This chain uses TRBV5-6 with TRBJ2-5; tentative D call: TRBD1 (6 bases). The CDR3 extends over 12 amino acids. Germline assignment: CDR1 SGHDT and CDR2 YYEEEE. The V end was cut by 7 bases, the J end by 4 bases, with 11 bases between. The CDR3 coding sequence is TGTGCCAGCTCCGAAGGGGGAGAGACCCAGTACTTC. This encodes CASSEGGETQYF.

This clonotype turned up a few times. This chain links TRBV27 with TRBJ2-5; D might be TRBD2 (5 bases). This CDR3 has 14 residues. Trimming removed 6 bases from V and 0 bases from J, with 11 bases in between. Germline V gives CDR1 MNHEY, CDR2 SMNVEV (reference sequence). This chain's CDR3 is CASSLKADQETQYF. CDR3 nucleotides: TGTGCCAGCAGCCTAAAAGCGGACCAAGAGACCCAGTACTTC.